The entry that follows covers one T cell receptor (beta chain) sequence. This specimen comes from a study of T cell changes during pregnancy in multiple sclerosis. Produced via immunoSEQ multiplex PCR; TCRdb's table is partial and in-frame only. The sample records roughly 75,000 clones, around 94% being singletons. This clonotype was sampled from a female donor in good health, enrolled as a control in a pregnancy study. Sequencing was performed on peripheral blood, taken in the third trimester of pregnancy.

The CDR3 nucleotides are TGCGCCAGCGCCCTCAGGGAGACCCAGTACTTC. Residues: CASALRETQYF. The V and J genes are TRBV5-1 and TRBJ2-5; D is unresolved. The V and J ends lost 7 bases and 5 bases respectively, with 9 bases between them. The CDR3 is made up of 11 amino acids. Germline V gene lookup returns CDR1 SGHRS and CDR2 YFSETQ.